The clone carrying this T cell receptor (beta chain) showed up just a few times. Profiling relied on immunoSEQ multiplex PCR, and the TCRdb table lists in-frame clones only, not all of them. The profile shows approximately 68,000 clones, about 81% of them singletons. Trimming took 10 bases from V and 4 from J; bases not matched to a gene: 15. Per the germline V gene, CDR1 is MNHEY and CDR2 is SVGAGI. The CDR3 spans 15 residues. These data are taken from a study of blood T cell repertoires in COVID-19. Sequencing was done on a sample of peripheral blood. This chain connects TRBV6-5 to TRBJ2-5, with TRBD2 matching 7 bases. The sequence was collected from a human donor in a cohort sampled during active COVID-19. The CDR3 loop is CAIRFRGRAPETQYF. The CDR3 bases are TGTGCCATCCGATTTCGGGGGAGGGCGCCAGAGACCCAGTACTTC.